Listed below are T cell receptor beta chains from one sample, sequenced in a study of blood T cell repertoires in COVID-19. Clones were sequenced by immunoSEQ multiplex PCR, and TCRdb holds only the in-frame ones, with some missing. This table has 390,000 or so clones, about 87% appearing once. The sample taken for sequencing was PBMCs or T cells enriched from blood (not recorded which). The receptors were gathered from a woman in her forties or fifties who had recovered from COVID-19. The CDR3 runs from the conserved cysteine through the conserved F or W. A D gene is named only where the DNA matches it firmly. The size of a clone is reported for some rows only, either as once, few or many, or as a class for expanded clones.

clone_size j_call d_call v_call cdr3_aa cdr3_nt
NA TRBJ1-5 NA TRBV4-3 CASSQDIRGRYQPQHF TGCGCCAGCAGCCAAGATATAAGGGGCCGTTATCAGCCCCAGCATTTT
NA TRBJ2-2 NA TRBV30 CAWSMAGILSGELFF TGTGCCTGGAGTATGGCAGGGATTTTGTCCGGGGAGCTGTTTTTT
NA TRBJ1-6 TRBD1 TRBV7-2 CASGTTGKDSPLHF TGTGCCAGCGGGACGACAGGGAAGGATTCACCCCTCCACTTT
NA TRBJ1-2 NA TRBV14 CASSPGRGYTF TGTGCCAGCAGCCCGGGGAGGGGCTACACCTTC
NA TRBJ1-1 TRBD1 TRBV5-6 CASSYRGQGSRTEAFF TGTGCCAGCAGCTACCGGGGACAGGGAAGTCGTACTGAAGCTTTCTTT
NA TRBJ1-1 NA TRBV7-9 CASSWMSPREAFF TGTGCCAGCAGCTGGATGAGCCCGCGGGAAGCTTTCTTT
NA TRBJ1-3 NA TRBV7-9 CASGSSGNTIYF TGTGCCAGCGGGAGCTCTGGAAACACCATATATTTT
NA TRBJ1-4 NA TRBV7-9 CASSYGLGGEEKLFF TGTGCCAGCAGTTACGGGTTGGGGGGGGAAGAAAAACTGTTTTTT
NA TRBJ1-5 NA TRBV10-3 CAINGDIYQPQHF TGTGCCATCAATGGGGACATTTATCAGCCCCAGCATTTT
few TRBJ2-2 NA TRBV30 CAWRPTANTGELFF TGTGCCTGGCGCCCGACAGCGAACACCGGGGAGCTGTTTTTT
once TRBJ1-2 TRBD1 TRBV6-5 CASRRDRGGSYGYTF TGTGCCAGCAGAAGGGACAGGGGAGGAAGCTATGGCTACACCTTC
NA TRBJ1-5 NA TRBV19 CASRIGSRFNQPQHF TGTGCCAGTAGAATTGGGAGCCGGTTCAATCAGCCCCAGCATTTT
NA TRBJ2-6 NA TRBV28 CASTTAGVGANVLTF TGTGCCAGCACTACCGCCGGGGTTGGGGCCAACGTCCTGACTTTC
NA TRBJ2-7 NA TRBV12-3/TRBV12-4 CASSFDRHEQYF TGTGCCAGCAGTTTCGACAGGCACGAGCAGTACTTC
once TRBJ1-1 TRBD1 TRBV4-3 CASSQPGQDTEAFF TGCGCCAGCAGCCAGCCGGGACAGGACACTGAAGCTTTCTTT
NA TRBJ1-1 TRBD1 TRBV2 CASMGDSEAFF TGTGCCAGCATGGGGGACAGTGAAGCTTTCTTT
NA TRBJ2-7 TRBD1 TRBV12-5 CASGWDSSYEQYF TGTGCTAGTGGTTGGGACAGCAGCTACGAGCAGTACTTC
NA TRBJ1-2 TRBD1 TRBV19 CASSNPGQQNYGYTF TGTGCCAGTAGTAACCCGGGACAGCAGAACTATGGCTACACCTTC
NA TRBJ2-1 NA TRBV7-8 CASSFSGTRKGEQFF TGTGCCAGCAGTTTCTCCGGGACACGGAAAGGTGAGCAGTTCTTC
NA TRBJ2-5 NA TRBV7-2 CASSAAQKETQYF TGTGCCAGCAGCGCGGCGCAGAAAGAGACCCAGTACTTC
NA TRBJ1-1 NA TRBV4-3 CASSISGGDTEAFF TGCGCCAGCAGCATTTCGGGAGGGGACACTGAAGCTTTCTTT
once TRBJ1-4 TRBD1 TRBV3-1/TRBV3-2 CASSQGGTGGGEKLFF TGTGCCAGCAGCCAAGGGGGGACAGGGGGAGGTGAAAAACTGTTTTTT
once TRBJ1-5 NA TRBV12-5 CASGFSPFGSNQPQHF TGTGCTAGTGGTTTTAGCCCCTTTGGGAGCAATCAGCCCCAGCATTTT
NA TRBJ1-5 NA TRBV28 CASNQRWRINQPQHF TGTGCCAGCAACCAACGGTGGAGGATTAATCAGCCCCAGCATTTT
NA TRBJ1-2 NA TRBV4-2 CASSQGDSDYGYTF TGTGCCAGCAGCCAAGGTGACAGTGACTATGGCTACACCTTC
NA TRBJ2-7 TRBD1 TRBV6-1 CASSEGTGYYEQYF TGTGCCAGCAGTGAAGGGACAGGGTACTACGAGCAGTACTTC
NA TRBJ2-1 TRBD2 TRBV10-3 CAISEGTSGGEQFF TGTGCCATCAGTGAGGGGACTAGCGGGGGGGAGCAGTTCTTC
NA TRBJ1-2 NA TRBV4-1 CASSPKGEHYGYTF TGCGCCAGCAGCCCAAAAGGGGAACACTATGGCTACACCTTC
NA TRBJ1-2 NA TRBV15 CATSRTGNYGYTF TGTGCCACCAGCAGAACAGGGAACTATGGCTACACCTTC
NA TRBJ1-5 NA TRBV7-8 CASSLVPHYSNQPQHF TGTGCCAGCAGCTTAGTGCCACATTATAGCAATCAGCCCCAGCATTTT
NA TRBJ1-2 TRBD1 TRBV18 CASSPTKDRAGGYTF TGTGCCAGCTCACCTACAAAAGACAGGGCGGGCGGCTACACCTTC
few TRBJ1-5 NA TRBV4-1 CASSQDGGIGNQPQHF TGCGCCAGCAGCCAAGATGGGGGGATCGGCAATCAGCCCCAGCATTTT